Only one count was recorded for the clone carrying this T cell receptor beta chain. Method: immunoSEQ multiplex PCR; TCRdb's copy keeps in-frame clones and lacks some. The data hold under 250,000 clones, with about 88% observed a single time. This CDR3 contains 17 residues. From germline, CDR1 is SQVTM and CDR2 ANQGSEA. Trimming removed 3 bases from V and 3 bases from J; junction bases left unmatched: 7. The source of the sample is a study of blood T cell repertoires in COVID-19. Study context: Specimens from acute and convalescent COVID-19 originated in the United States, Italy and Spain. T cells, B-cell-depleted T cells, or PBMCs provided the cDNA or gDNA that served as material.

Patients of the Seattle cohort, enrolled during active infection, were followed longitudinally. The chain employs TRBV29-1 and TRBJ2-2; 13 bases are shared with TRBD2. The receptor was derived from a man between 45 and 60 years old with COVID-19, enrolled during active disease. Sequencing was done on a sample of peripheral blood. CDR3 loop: CSVESGLAGAHTGELFF. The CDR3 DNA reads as TGCAGCGTTGAGTCTGGACTAGCGGGGGCTCACACCGGGGAGCTGTTTTTT.